The 16 T cell receptor beta chains in this list originate from one sample, sequenced in a study of monozygotic twins with inflammatory bowel disease. TCRdb reanalyzed the 5' RACE reads and collapses them to one entry per CDR3 protein, without DNA. This sample lists about 380,000 distinct CDR3 sequences; its ten largest clones have 2.5% to 3%. The sequencing sample was made of blood. The receptors shown here come from a human donor with ulcerative colitis or Crohn's disease, or a healthy co-twin of an affected twin (not recorded which).

The chain employs TRBV7-8 and TRBJ2-1; TCRdb designates TRBD1, a call that cannot be tested without DNA. CDR1 and CDR2 (germline): SGHVS, FQNEAQ. The CDR3 is 19 amino acids. The CDR3 reads CASSLGASYRGVGYNEQFF. The complete variable domain, with remaining parts taken from reference TRBV7-8 and TRBJ2-1, reads GAGVSQSPRYKVAKRGQDVALRCDPISGHVSLFWYQQALGQGPEFLTYFQNEAQLDKSGLPSDRFFAERPEGSVSTLKIQRTQQEDSAVYLCASSLGASYRGVGYNEQFFGPGTRLTVL.

The J gene is TRBJ1-6, the V gene TRBV6-2 or TRBV6-3; absent DNA, TCRdb's TRBD1 call cannot be checked. Germline CDR1 is MNHEY and CDR2 is SVGEGT. The CDR3 contains 15 residues. This CDR3 reads CASSPQTANNSPLHF.

The V gene is TRBV4-3, the J gene TRBJ2-5. CDR1 is LGHNA, CDR2 YSLEER, per germline. The CDR3 spans 13 residues. This CDR3 is CASSQQRASTQYF.

The genes are TRBV29-1 and TRBJ2-3; there is no DNA to check the TCRdb D call of TRBD2. Germline V lookup: CDR1 SQVTM, CDR2 ANQGSEA. The CDR3 is 14 residues long. CDR3 protein: CSVGTSGGLGTQYF.

This chain connects TRBV24-1 to TRBJ2-5; TCRdb selects TRBD1, and the lack of DNA leaves this call unchecked. The CDR3 has 14 amino acids. Germline CDR1 and CDR2: KGHDR and SFDVKD. The chain's CDR3 is CATSETGTEETQYF.

The chain links TRBV5-1 to TRBJ2-7; TCRdb's assignment of TRBD1 cannot be checked, as there is no DNA. This CDR3 has 15 residues. CDR1 SGHRS and CDR2 YFSETQ come from the germline V gene. CDR3 protein: CASSLGGQETYEQYF.

This sequence joins TRBV4-2 and TRBJ1-4; TCRdb's D call of TRBD1 is untestable without DNA. CDR1 is LGHNA and CDR2 is YNFKEQ in the germline V gene. This CDR3 is 14 amino acids long. The CDR3 sequence is CASQHGTGGEKLFF.

The chain is built from TRBV5-1 and TRBJ2-5; TCRdb names TRBD1, which stays unverified in the absence of DNA. The germline CDR1 and CDR2 sequences are SGHRS and YFSETQ. The CDR3 consists of 15 residues. The CDR3 here is CASSLGGATQETQYF.

The chain carries TRBV24-1 and TRBJ2-3. This CDR3 comprises 14 residues. CDR1 KGHDR and CDR2 SFDVKD come from the germline V gene. CDR3 in amino acids: CATSDFSMADTQYF.

The V gene is TRBV27, the J gene TRBJ1-2; without DNA, the TCRdb call of TRBD1 cannot be checked. Germline CDR1 and CDR2: MNHEY and SMNVEV (reference sequence). This CDR3 comprises 18 residues. The CDR3 protein is CASSSGQGAPFSGLGYTF.

The V call is TRBV12-3 or TRBV12-4, the J call TRBJ1-5; with no DNA, the TCRdb D assignment of TRBD1 cannot be verified. This CDR3 spans 17 amino acids. The CDR3 loop is CASSLGVTGDSNQPQHF.

V usage is TRBV7-9 and J usage is TRBJ2-7; the D call of TRBD2 rests on TCRdb alone, since no DNA is present to check it. CDR3 length: 12 amino acids. The germline CDR1 and CDR2 sequences are SEHNR and FQNEAQ (reference sequence). The CDR3 reads CASSSVAGEQYF.

The chain has TRBV11-1 and TRBJ2-1; TCRdb's D call, TRBD1, is unchecked because there is no DNA. Germline V gene lookup returns CDR1 SGHAT and CDR2 FQDESV (reference sequence). The CDR3 is 14 amino acids. Here the CDR3 reads CASSLVTGIREQFF.

The rearrangement links TRBV7-9 to TRBJ2-3; the TCRdb call, TRBD1, lacks DNA for checking. The germline gives CDR1 SEHNR, CDR2 FQNEAQ (reference sequence). The CDR3 covers 16 residues. CDR3 loop: CASSSDRGTHTDTQYF.

This chain connects TRBV6-5 to TRBJ2-7; TCRdb designates TRBD1, a call that cannot be tested without DNA. Germline values: CDR1 MNHEY, CDR2 SVGAGI. The CDR3 spans 16 residues. CDR3 protein: CASSYSGQTHYYEQYF.

This chain joins TRBV4-1 and TRBJ2-1; as DNA is missing, the TRBD1 call by TCRdb cannot be tested. This CDR3 comprises 17 residues. In germline, CDR1 is MGHRA, CDR2 YSYEKL. The chain's CDR3 is CASSQMTGSVTYNEQFF.